This entry lists 27 T cell receptor beta chains sequenced from one sample in a study of blood T cell repertoires in COVID-19. The data were produced by immunoSEQ multiplex PCR, yet TCRdb's version contains in-frame clones alone and is incomplete. This sample has around 460,000 clones, with around 90% found just once. The sample was peripheral blood. These TCRs come from a man between 18 and 35 years old with COVID-19, enrolled during active disease.

The CDR3 DNA sequence: TGTGCCAGCAGCCAAGGCAGGGATGGCTACACCTTC. Amino acids: CASSQGRDGYTF. The rearrangement links TRBV3-1 (or the pseudogene TRBV3-2) to TRBJ1-2, with a weak D call TRBD1 (5 bases). CDR1 is LGHDT, CDR2 YNNKEL, per germline (reference sequence). The CDR3 spans 12 residues. Trimming left V 1 base short and J 6 bases short, with 6 bases between.

This clone was seen only a few times. The chain couples TRBV25-1 to TRBJ2-3; 8 bases fit TRBD1. The junction had 6 bases not matched to a gene; V was cut back by 4 bases and J by 3 bases. The CDR3 sequence is 15 residues long. Germline V CDR1 and CDR2: MGHDK, SYGVNS. CDR3 nucleotide sequence: TGTGCCAGCAGTGCGTACAGGGGGAATACAGATACGCAGTATTTT. This encodes CASSAYRGNTDTQYF.

V is TRBV19 and J is TRBJ2-1, with 10 bases aligning to TRBD2. The CDR3 length is 17 residues. V lost 4 bases and J lost 9; bases outside the gene matches: 15. CDR1 and CDR2 from the germline V gene are LNHDA and SQIVND (reference sequence). This CDR3 is CASSNRQAGGPRGEQFF. DNA for the CDR3: TGTGCCAGTAGTAACCGCCAAGCGGGAGGGCCGAGGGGTGAGCAGTTCTTC.

This sequence joins TRBV21-1 and TRBJ2-7; no check of the table's D call, TRBD1, against the DNA was made. TRBV21-1 is designated a pseudogene. CDR3 size: 17 residues. The CDR3 loop is CASSKDRGAGGLDEQYF. The DNA of the CDR3 is TGTGCCAGCAGCAAAGACAGGGGGGCAGGGGGCCTGGACGAGCAGTACTTC.

The rearrangement joins TRBV21-1 to TRBJ2-2; the table gives TRBD2 as D, unverified against the DNA. TRBV21-1 is classified as a pseudogene. The CDR3 loop spans 16 amino acids. CDR3 amino acids: CASSTGLAGVAGELFF. The CDR3 DNA sequence: TGTGCCAGCAGCACTGGGCTAGCGGGAGTGGCCGGGGAGCTGTTTTTT.

The V gene is TRBV6-5, the J gene TRBJ1-1; maybe TRBD1 (5 bases). Deletions cut 6 bases from V and 11 bases from J, with 16 bases between. This CDR3 has 12 amino acids. Germline V gene data show CDR1 as MNHEY and CDR2 as SVGAGI. The CDR3 bases are TGTGCCAGCAGGAAGGGGCTTTTCCCTGCTTTCTTT. Protein product: CASRKGLFPAFF.

This clone occurred once. The chain links TRBV9 to TRBJ1-1, with TRBD1 matching 7 bases. CDR3 length: 13 amino acids. Trimming at V came to 3 bases and at J to 10 bases, leaving 9 bases not matched to a gene. The germline gives CDR1 SGDLS, CDR2 YYNGEE. DNA of the CDR3: TGTGCCAGCAGCGCCGGGGGACAGTTGGGAGCTTTCTTT. This sequence encodes CASSAGGQLGAFF.

The chain couples TRBV5-4 to TRBJ2-7, with 10 bases fitting TRBD1. Unmatched junction bases numbered 9, after V lost 4 bases and J lost 5 bases. The CDR3 runs to 15 residues. Germline V gene data show CDR1 as SGHNT and CDR2 as YYREEE (reference sequence). The CDR3 DNA reads as TGTGCCAGCAGCCTCCGGGACAGGGGATCCCACGAGCAGTACTTC. Protein sequence: CASSLRDRGSHEQYF.

The chain recombines TRBV12-5 with TRBJ2-3; weak D call: TRBD2 (5 bases). Trimming removed 1 base from V and 2 bases from J, with 13 bases in between. Germline loops: CDR1 LGHNT, CDR2 FRNRAP. This CDR3 has 16 amino acids. The chain's CDR3 is CASGLELGQPTDTQYF. CDR3 DNA sequence: TGTGCTAGTGGTTTGGAACTAGGCCAGCCCACAGATACGCAGTATTTT.

This clone occurred a few times. V gene TRBV5-8 combines with J gene TRBJ2-1; D remains unclear. The germline V gene encodes CDR1 SGHTS and CDR2 YDEGEE. The length of the CDR3 is 15 residues. V was trimmed by 6 bases and J by 0 bases, leaving 13 bases between them. The CDR3, as DNA: TGTGCCAGCACGCCCGGTTCACTCTCCTACAATGAGCAGTTCTTC. Encoded protein: CASTPGSLSYNEQFF.

The chain links TRBV10-3 to TRBJ2-7; maybe TRBD1 (6 bases). V was pared by 5 bases and J by 1 base, with 9 bases between. The CDR3 totals 13 residues. The germline V gene has CDR1 ENHRY and CDR2 SYGVKD. This CDR3 is CAISQDSSYEQYF. Written as DNA, the CDR3 is TGTGCCATCAGTCAGGACAGTTCCTACGAGCAGTACTTC.

The chain joins TRBV6-1 to TRBJ1-5; no firm D call. Germline V gene data show CDR1 as MNHNS and CDR2 as SASEGT. Trimming cost V 3 bases and J 0 bases, with 18 bases left between them. The CDR3 has 18 amino acids. As DNA, the CDR3 is TGTGCCAGCAGTGAGAGGTGGAGAAACCGCTATAGCAATCAGCCCCAGCATTTT. Translated, it gives CASSERWRNRYSNQPQHF.

This sequence joins TRBV13 and TRBJ1-5; 7 positions match TRBD1. CDR1 is PRHDT, CDR2 FYEKMQ, per germline (reference sequence). V trimming: 0 bases; J trimming: 0 bases; junction bases outside the gene matches: 11. This CDR3 has 19 amino acids. In DNA form, the CDR3 reads TGTGCCAGCAGCTTAGGCAACCACAGGGGCTCAACTAGCAATCAGCCCCAGCATTTT. It specifies CASSLGNHRGSTSNQPQHF.

The rearrangement joins TRBV7-3 to TRBJ2-1, with 7 bases aligning to TRBD2. Germline CDR1 and CDR2: SGHTA and FQGTGA. The J segment lost 1 base and the V segment lost 0 bases, leaving 9 bases of the junction unmatched. The CDR3 totals 18 residues. The CDR3: CASSLTGGGARSYNEQFF. As DNA, the CDR3 is TGTGCCAGCAGCTTAACCGGCGGGGGAGCTAGATCCTACAATGAGCAGTTCTTC.

The chain uses TRBV19 and TRBJ2-7; 10 bases are a match to TRBD2. The CDR3 consists of 14 residues. Trimming at V came to 10 bases and at J to 6 bases, leaving 12 bases not matched to a gene. Germline V CDR1 and CDR2: LNHDA, SQIVND (reference sequence). The CDR3 DNA is TGTGCCACTTATCCCTGGCTAGCGGGAGTCGAGCAGTACTTC. Translated, it gives CATYPWLAGVEQYF.

This clone has a handful of counts. This sample includes further DNA sequences coding for the same CDR3. The V and J genes are TRBV5-1 and TRBJ2-3, with D tentatively TRBD2 (5 bases). CDR1 and CDR2 (germline): SGHRS, YFSETQ. V lost 2 bases, J lost 1 base, and 5 bases lay in between. The length of the CDR3 is 13 residues. The DNA of the CDR3 is TGCGCCAGCAGCTTAGCGGGCACAGATACGCAGTATTTT. Translating it yields CASSLAGTDTQYF.

The chain employs TRBV6-1 and TRBJ2-4; TRBD2 matches 10 bases. The CDR3 has 19 amino acids. Germline CDR1 is MNHNS and CDR2 is SASEGT. J lost 3 bases, V lost 4 bases, and 15 bases had no gene match. The CDR3 DNA reads TGTGCCAGCAGTGCTCTAGCGGGAGACAGAGGTCGGGGCAAAAACATTCAGTACTTC. It yields the protein CASSALAGDRGRGKNIQYF.

J is TRBJ1-1 and V is TRBV5-6, with 8 bases matching TRBD1. From germline, CDR1 is SGHDT and CDR2 YYEEEE. The CDR3 loop spans 15 amino acids. V trimming: 2 bases; J trimming: 7 bases; junction bases outside the gene matches: 10. CDR3 protein: CASSFLAPGGVEAFF. CDR3 coding DNA: TGTGCCAGCAGCTTCCTGGCTCCAGGGGGCGTTGAAGCTTTCTTT. Together with reference TRBV5-6 and TRBJ1-1, the CDR3 gives the full variable domain: DAGVTQSPTHLIKTRGQQVTLRCSPKSGHDTVSWYQQALGQGPQFIFQYYEEEERQRGNFPDRFSGHQFPNYSSELNVNALLLGDSALYLCASSFLAPGGVEAFFGQGTRLTVV.

This chain links TRBV7-2 with TRBJ2-1; TRBD1 is a possible D gene (6 bases). Germline values: CDR1 SGHTA, CDR2 FQGNSA. The CDR3 consists of 14 residues. With 3 bases removed from V and 5 bases from J, the gap between germline ends came to 11 bases. The CDR3 DNA reads as TGTGCCAGCAGCTTTGACAGGCCAAACAATGAGCAGTTCTTC. Its protein product is CASSFDRPNNEQFF.

The chain is built from TRBV27 and TRBJ2-7, with 7 positions matching TRBD2. The length of the CDR3 is 17 residues. The V segment lost 2 bases and the J segment 1 base; nucleotides outside the gene matches: 11. In germline, CDR1 is MNHEY, CDR2 SMNVEV (reference sequence). Written as DNA, the CDR3 is TGTGCCAGCAGTTTACTCAATCCGGGAGGCAATTCCTACGAGCAGTACTTC. Protein sequence: CASSLLNPGGNSYEQYF.

The chain uses TRBV27 and TRBJ2-5, with TRBD2 matching over 9 bases. CDR1 and CDR2 from the germline V gene are MNHEY and SMNVEV (reference sequence). The V gene end was trimmed by 6 bases and the J gene end by 3 bases; junction bases not matched to a gene: 2. CDR3 length: 13 amino acids. The CDR3 DNA follows: TGTGCCAGCAGACCTAGCGGGAAAGAGACCCAGTACTTC. This sequence encodes CASRPSGKETQYF.

The chain uses TRBV30 and TRBJ2-1; 10 nucleotides align to TRBD2. CDR1 and CDR2 (germline): GTSNPN, SVGIG (reference sequence). Germline trimming cut 2 bases from V and 12 bases from J; bases unmatched to any gene: 1. This CDR3 contains 11 residues. CDR3: CAWSLAGGQFF. DNA of the CDR3: TGTGCCTGGAGTTTAGCGGGAGGGCAGTTCTTC.

The CDR3 nucleotides are TGTGCCAGCAGTAATAGACAGGGCAATCAGCCCCAGCATTTT. Protein: CASSNRQGNQPQHF. The rearrangement uses TRBV6-5 and TRBJ1-5, with TRBD1 as a possible D gene (6 bases). Per germline, CDR1 MNHEY and CDR2 SVGAGI. The CDR3 extends over 14 amino acids. V dropped 5 bases and J dropped 2 bases, with 10 bases sitting between them.

The chain employs TRBV19 and TRBJ2-2, with 9 bases aligning to TRBD2. CDR3 length equals 21 residues. Per germline, CDR1 LNHDA and CDR2 SQIVND (reference sequence). V was pared by 4 bases and J by 5 bases, with 23 bases of the junction left unmatched. The CDR3 spells CASSTGPGRRREGQGTGELFF. The CDR3 DNA reads as TGTGCCAGTAGTACTGGACCGGGAAGGAGGCGGGAGGGCCAGGGGACCGGGGAGCTGTTTTTT.

The CDR3 coding sequence is TGCGCCAGCGGTAGTGTAAGTTCCGAGCAGTACTTC. This sequence encodes CASGSVSSEQYF. The chain is built from TRBV4-1 and TRBJ2-7; no reliable D call. CDR1 is MGHRA, CDR2 YSYEKL, per germline. V shed 8 bases and J shed 6 bases, with 14 bases lying between them. The CDR3 loop spans 12 amino acids.

V and J are TRBV7-2 and TRBJ2-5; D unresolved. This CDR3 is 12 amino acids long. Trimming stripped 1 base from V and 5 bases from J, with 5 bases between. Germline loops: CDR1 SGHTA, CDR2 FQGNSA. The CDR3 DNA reads as TGTGCCAGCAGCTTAGTTCGGGAGACCCAGTACTTC. It codes for CASSLVRETQYF. The full variable domain, completed using reference TRBV7-2 and TRBJ2-5, is GAGVSQSPSNKVTEKGKDVELRCDPISGHTALYWYRQSLGQGLEFLIYFQGNSAPDKSGLPSDRFSAERTGGSVSTLTIQRTQQEDSAVYLCASSLVRETQYFGPGTRLLVL.

The CDR3 here is CASRSQPGTGPGEQYF. The DNA for the CDR3 is TGTGCCAGTAGGTCCCAGCCCGGGACAGGGCCTGGTGAGCAGTACTTC. V and J are TRBV19 and TRBJ2-7, with 9 positions matching TRBD1. CDR1 is LNHDA and CDR2 is SQIVND in the germline V gene (reference sequence). After removal of 6 bases from V and 7 bases from J, the junction contained 16 bases not matched to a gene. The CDR3 covers 16 residues.